The rows below give T cell receptor beta chains drawn from one sample of a study of control samples from healthy donors and cancer patients. This table comes from immunoSEQ multiplex PCR, and its TCRdb copy is limited to in-frame clones, with some not included. The sample lists around 57,000 clones, roughly 90% occurring once. The sequencing input was PBMCs. The receptors originated from a man aged 25 to 40 with colorectal cancer. Each CDR3 is given with its conserved first and last residue. A D gene is named only where the DNA matches it firmly. Clone sizes are given selectively: once, few, many, or a class where the clone is expanded.

NA,NA,TRBV30,TRBJ1-1,CAWNGRQANTEAFF,TGTGCCTGGAATGGGCGACAGGCGAACACTGAAGCTTTCTTT
NA,NA,TRBV3-1/TRBV3-2,TRBJ1-2,CASSHSLGYPGDTF,TGTGCCAGCAGCCATTCCCTCGGCTACCCGGGGGACACCTTC
NA,NA,TRBV2,TRBJ1-1,CASSLGAGREAFF,TGTGCCAGCTCCCTTGGAGCAGGGCGGGAAGCTTTCTTT
NA,NA,TRBV9,TRBJ2-4,CASRDPVQTLAKNIQYF,TGTGCCAGCAGGGACCCTGTACAAACTCTAGCCAAAAACATTCAGTACTTC
TRBD1,NA,TRBV5-5,TRBJ2-1,CASSLEGQVASNEQFF,TGTGCCAGCAGCTTGGAGGGACAGGTCGCTTCGAATGAGCAGTTCTTC
TRBD2,NA,TRBV3-1/TRBV3-2,TRBJ2-3,CASSQVTSGGAQDTQYF,TGTGCCAGCAGCCAAGTGACTAGCGGGGGGGCCCAAGATACGCAGTATTTT
NA,few,TRBV3-1/TRBV3-2,TRBJ1-6,CASREVYLGDSPLHF,TGTGCCAGCCGGGAAGTATATCTAGGGGATTCACCCCTCCACTTT
NA,NA,TRBV30,TRBJ1-2,CAWSRGRHYGYTF,TGTGCCTGGAGTAGGGGACGGCACTATGGCTACACCTTC
NA,NA,TRBV7-8,TRBJ1-4,CASSFRGTRNEKLFF,TGTGCCAGCAGCTTCCGTGGGACCCGAAATGAAAAACTGTTTTTT
TRBD1,NA,TRBV5-6,TRBJ2-1,CASSLAGTAYYNEQFF,TGTGCCAGCAGCTTGGCCGGGACAGCCTATTACAATGAGCAGTTCTTC
NA,NA,TRBV4-3,TRBJ1-1,CASSHYWGAGAFF,TGCGCCAGCAGCCATTATTGGGGCGCGGGTGCTTTCTTT
NA,NA,TRBV5-1,TRBJ1-6,CASSLGQNNSPLHF,TGCGCCAGCAGCTTGGGACAGAATAATTCACCCCTCCACTTT
NA,NA,TRBV6-4,TRBJ1-5,CASSPRGQPQHF,TGTGCCAGCAGTCCCCGAGGGCAGCCCCAGCATTTT
TRBD1,NA,TRBV19,TRBJ2-7,CASSPPEGTGEQYF,TGTGCCAGTAGTCCACCCGAAGGGACAGGCGAGCAGTACTTC
TRBD2,NA,TRBV11-2,TRBJ2-7,CASSPEGFGVAGAYEQYF,TGTGCCAGCAGCCCAGAAGGATTTGGGGTCGCGGGGGCCTACGAGCAGTACTTC
NA,NA,TRBV28,TRBJ1-5,CASSSQTGTYQPQHF,TGTGCCAGCAGTTCGCAGACAGGAACATACCAGCCCCAGCATTTT
NA,NA,TRBV9,TRBJ1-2,CASSPGRAAYGYTF,TGTGCCAGCAGCCCAGGCCGGGCAGCTTATGGCTACACCTTC
TRBD1,NA,TRBV9,TRBJ2-3,CASSVAHQGDFRDTQYF,TGTGCCAGCAGCGTGGCACATCAGGGGGATTTCCGAGATACGCAGTATTTT
NA,few,TRBV27,TRBJ1-6,CASSQGRNNSPLHF,TGTGCCAGCAGTCAGGGACGGAATAATTCACCCCTCCACTTT
NA,NA,TRBV19,TRBJ2-5,CASSTGSETQYF,TGTGCCAGCTCGACAGGTTCAGAGACCCAGTACTTC
NA,few,TRBV9,TRBJ1-5,CASSVNTNQPQHF,TGTGCCAGCAGCGTTAACACTAATCAGCCCCAGCATTTT
NA,NA,TRBV2,TRBJ1-2,CASNQGNYGYTF,TGTGCCAGCAATCAGGGAAACTATGGCTACACCTTC
NA,NA,TRBV7-2,TRBJ1-1,CASSQGKGTVATEAFF,TGTGCCAGCAGCCAGGGCAAGGGCACTGTTGCGACTGAAGCTTTCTTT
NA,NA,TRBV5-1,TRBJ1-1,CASSQRGGYTEAFF,TGCGCCAGCAGCCAAAGAGGGGGTTACACTGAAGCTTTCTTT
NA,NA,TRBV5-4,TRBJ1-2,CASSGSNRVGGYTF,TGTGCCAGCAGCGGTTCTAACAGGGTCGGGGGCTACACCTTC
NA,NA,TRBV9,TRBJ1-2,CASSPTGYGYTF,TGTGCCAGCAGCCCCACGGGTTATGGCTACACCTTC
NA,NA,TRBV2,TRBJ1-5,CASKRTDHSNQPQHF,TGTGCCAGCAAAAGGACGGATCATAGCAATCAGCCCCAGCATTTT
NA,NA,TRBV11-2,TRBJ1-5,CASSPDLNQPQHF,TGTGCCAGCAGCCCTGACCTCAATCAGCCCCAGCATTTT
NA,NA,TRBV7-6,TRBJ1-3,CASSRGAGGKPNTIYF,TGTGCCAGCAGCAGAGGGGCGGGGGGCAAACCCAACACCATATATTTT
NA,NA,TRBV4-3,TRBJ2-5,CASSQDPGGVETQYF,TGCGCCAGCAGCCAAGACCCCGGAGGGGTGGAGACCCAGTACTTC
NA,NA,TRBV18,TRBJ2-1,CASSPAGSNEQFF,TGTGCCAGCTCACCAGCAGGCAGCAATGAGCAGTTCTTC
NA,NA,TRBV5-4,TRBJ2-1,CASSLARVFGNEQFF,TGTGCCAGCAGCTTGGCAAGGGTCTTCGGCAATGAGCAGTTCTTC
TRBD2,NA,TRBV20-1,TRBJ2-1,CSASRRGTSSYNEQFF,TGCAGTGCTAGTAGGCGGGGGACGAGCTCCTACAATGAGCAGTTCTTC
NA,NA,TRBV7-9,TRBJ2-1,CASSLVNIQGREQFF,TGTGCCAGCAGCTTAGTCAATATCCAGGGCCGAGAGCAGTTCTTC
NA,NA,TRBV7-8,TRBJ1-2,CASSLARVEPLGYTF,TGTGCCAGCAGCTTAGCTCGGGTGGAGCCGCTTGGGTACACCTTC
NA,NA,TRBV12-3/TRBV12-4,TRBJ2-2,CASTMTEGGELFF,TGTGCCAGCACCATGACAGAAGGCGGGGAGCTGTTTTTT
NA,NA,TRBV5-1,TRBJ1-2,CASSPGQHQTNYGYTF,TGCGCCAGCAGCCCCGGGCAACACCAAACTAACTATGGCTACACCTTC
NA,NA,TRBV6-6,TRBJ2-1,CATGSSGAADEQFF,TGTGCCACCGGATCGTCGGGGGCCGCGGATGAGCAGTTCTTC
NA,NA,TRBV6-5,TRBJ2-7,CASSSSGYEQYF,TGTGCCAGCAGTTCCTCTGGTTACGAGCAGTACTTC
TRBD1,NA,TRBV6-4,TRBJ1-5,CASSETGGSNQPQHF,TGTGCCAGCAGCGAGACAGGGGGCAGCAATCAGCCCCAGCATTTT
NA,NA,TRBV25-1,TRBJ2-1,CASSAHNEQFF,TGTGCCAGCAGTGCACACAATGAGCAGTTCTTC
TRBD2,NA,TRBV6-1,TRBJ2-3,CASSEISGGIVADTQYF,TGTGCCAGCAGTGAAATTTCGGGGGGAATTGTAGCAGATACGCAGTATTTT
NA,NA,TRBV6-5,TRBJ2-7,CASSYSPTYEQYF,TGTGCCAGCAGTTACAGTCCAACCTACGAGCAGTACTTC
TRBD2,NA,TRBV5-4,TRBJ2-3,CASSLAGADTQYF,TGTGCCAGCAGTCTAGCGGGGGCAGATACGCAGTATTTT
NA,NA,TRBV30,TRBJ1-1,CAWSLVNTEAFF,TGTGCCTGGAGTCTGGTGAACACTGAAGCTTTCTTT
NA,NA,TRBV7-2,TRBJ1-1,CASSLIRADEAFF,TGTGCCAGCAGCTTAATTCGGGCGGATGAAGCTTTCTTT
TRBD2,NA,TRBV14,TRBJ2-1,CASSQGLAVLYNEQFF,TGTGCCAGCAGCCAAGGGCTAGCGGTTCTCTACAATGAGCAGTTCTTC
TRBD1,NA,TRBV5-6,TRBJ2-7,CASSSTGGRRTTYEQYF,TGTGCCAGCAGCTCCACAGGGGGACGTCGTACGACCTACGAGCAGTACTTC
NA,NA,TRBV6-2/TRBV6-3,TRBJ1-2,CASNPPRTDGYTF,TGTGCCAGCAACCCACCTCGGACAGATGGCTACACCTTC
TRBD1,NA,TRBV5-5,TRBJ1-2,CASSPGQGEANYGYTF,TGTGCCAGCAGCCCTGGACAGGGAGAAGCTAACTATGGCTACACCTTC
NA,NA,TRBV24-1,TRBJ2-2,CATSEPNTGELFF,TGTGCCACCAGTGAACCGAACACCGGGGAGCTGTTTTTT
NA,NA,TRBV6-5,TRBJ1-1,CASKGYLDTEAFF,TGTGCCAGCAAAGGTTATCTGGACACTGAAGCTTTCTTT